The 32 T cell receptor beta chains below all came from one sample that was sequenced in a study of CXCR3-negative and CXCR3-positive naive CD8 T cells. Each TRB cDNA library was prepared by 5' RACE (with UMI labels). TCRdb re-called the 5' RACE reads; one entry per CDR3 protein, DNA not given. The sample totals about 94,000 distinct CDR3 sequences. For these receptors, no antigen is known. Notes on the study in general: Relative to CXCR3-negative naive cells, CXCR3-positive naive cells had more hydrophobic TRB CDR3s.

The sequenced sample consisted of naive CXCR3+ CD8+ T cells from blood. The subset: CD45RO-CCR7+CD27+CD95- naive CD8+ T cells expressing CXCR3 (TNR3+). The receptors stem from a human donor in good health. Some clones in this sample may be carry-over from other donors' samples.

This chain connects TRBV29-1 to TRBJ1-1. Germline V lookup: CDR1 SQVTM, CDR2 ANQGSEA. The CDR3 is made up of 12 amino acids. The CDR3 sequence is CSVEVGNTEAFF.

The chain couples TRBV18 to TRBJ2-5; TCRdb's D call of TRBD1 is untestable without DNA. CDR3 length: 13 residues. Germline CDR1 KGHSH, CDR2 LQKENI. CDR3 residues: CASSTGMVETQYF.

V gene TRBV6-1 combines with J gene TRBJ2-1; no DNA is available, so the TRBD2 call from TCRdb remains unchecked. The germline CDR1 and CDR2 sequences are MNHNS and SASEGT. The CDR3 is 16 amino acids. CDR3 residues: CASSEGGLAPYNEQFF.

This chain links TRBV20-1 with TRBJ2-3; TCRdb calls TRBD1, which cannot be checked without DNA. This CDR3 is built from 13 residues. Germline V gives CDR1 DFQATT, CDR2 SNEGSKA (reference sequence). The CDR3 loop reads CSVEGDRTDTQYF.

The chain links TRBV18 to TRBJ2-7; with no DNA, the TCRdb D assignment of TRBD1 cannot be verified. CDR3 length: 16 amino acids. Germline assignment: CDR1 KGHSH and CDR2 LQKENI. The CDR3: CASSPKTGENSYEQYF.

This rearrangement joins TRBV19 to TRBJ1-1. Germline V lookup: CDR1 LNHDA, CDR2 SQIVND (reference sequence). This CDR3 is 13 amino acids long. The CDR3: CASSIGPNTEAFF.

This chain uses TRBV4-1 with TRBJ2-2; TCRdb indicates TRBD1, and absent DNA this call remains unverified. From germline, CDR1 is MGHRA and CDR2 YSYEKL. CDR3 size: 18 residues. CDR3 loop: CASSQNPSPGQNTGELFF.

CDR3 residues: CASSQGLAGEVDEQFF. The V gene is TRBV4-1, the J gene TRBJ2-1; with no DNA, the TCRdb D assignment of TRBD2 cannot be verified. The CDR3 runs 16 residues. From germline, CDR1 is MGHRA and CDR2 YSYEKL.

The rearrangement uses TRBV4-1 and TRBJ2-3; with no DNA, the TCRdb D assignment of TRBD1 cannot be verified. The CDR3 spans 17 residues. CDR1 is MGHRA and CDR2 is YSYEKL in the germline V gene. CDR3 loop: CASSQDAGQGWADTQYF.

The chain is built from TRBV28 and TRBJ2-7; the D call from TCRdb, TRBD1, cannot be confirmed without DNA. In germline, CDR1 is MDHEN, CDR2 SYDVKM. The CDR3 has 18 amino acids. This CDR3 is CASSGTGTGYLSSYEQYF.

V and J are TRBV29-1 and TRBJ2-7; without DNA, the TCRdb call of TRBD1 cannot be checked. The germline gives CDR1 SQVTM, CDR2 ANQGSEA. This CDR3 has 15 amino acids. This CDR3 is CSVYFRDRVTYEQYF.

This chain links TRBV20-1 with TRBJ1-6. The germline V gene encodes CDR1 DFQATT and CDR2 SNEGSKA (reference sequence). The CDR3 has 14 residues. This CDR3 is CSASGSSYNSPLYF.

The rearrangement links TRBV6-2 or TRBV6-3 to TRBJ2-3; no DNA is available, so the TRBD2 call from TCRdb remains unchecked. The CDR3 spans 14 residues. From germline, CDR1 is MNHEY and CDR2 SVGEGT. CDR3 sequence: CASSYSGSADTQYF.

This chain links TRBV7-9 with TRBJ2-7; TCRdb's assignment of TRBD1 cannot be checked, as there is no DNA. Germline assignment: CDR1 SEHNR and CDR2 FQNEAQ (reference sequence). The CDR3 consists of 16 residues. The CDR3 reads CASSSHGGRNPYEQYF.

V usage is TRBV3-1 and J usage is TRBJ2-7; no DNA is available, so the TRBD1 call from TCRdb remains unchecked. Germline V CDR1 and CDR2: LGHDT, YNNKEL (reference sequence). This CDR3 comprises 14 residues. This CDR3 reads CASSLQPGVYEQYF.

This CDR3 is CASSEGRISYEQYF. The chain has TRBV6-2 or TRBV6-3 and TRBJ2-7; no DNA is available, so the TRBD1 call from TCRdb remains unchecked. Germline loops: CDR1 MNHEY, CDR2 SVGEGT. This CDR3 is 14 amino acids long.

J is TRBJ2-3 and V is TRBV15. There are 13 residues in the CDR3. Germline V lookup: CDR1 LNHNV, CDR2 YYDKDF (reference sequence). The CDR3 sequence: CATRGNSSDTQYF.

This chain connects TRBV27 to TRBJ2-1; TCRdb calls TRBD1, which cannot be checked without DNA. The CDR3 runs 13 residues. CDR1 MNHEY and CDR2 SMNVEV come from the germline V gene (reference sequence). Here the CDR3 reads CASSLSVRGEQFF.

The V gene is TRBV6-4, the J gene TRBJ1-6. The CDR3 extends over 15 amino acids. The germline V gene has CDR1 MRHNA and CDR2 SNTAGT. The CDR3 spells CASSDSTEYNSPLHF.

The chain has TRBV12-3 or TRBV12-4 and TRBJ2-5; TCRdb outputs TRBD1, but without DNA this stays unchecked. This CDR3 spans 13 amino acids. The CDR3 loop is CASRKQGGETQYF.

CDR3: CASSFASQETQYF. This chain joins TRBV28 and TRBJ2-5. The CDR3 extends over 13 amino acids. CDR1 and CDR2 from the germline V gene are MDHEN and SYDVKM.

The CDR3: CASSLEPGPLYEQYF. This chain connects TRBV5-5 to TRBJ2-7; as DNA is missing, the TRBD1 call by TCRdb cannot be tested. Germline V gives CDR1 SGHKS, CDR2 YYEKEE (reference sequence). The CDR3 totals 15 residues.

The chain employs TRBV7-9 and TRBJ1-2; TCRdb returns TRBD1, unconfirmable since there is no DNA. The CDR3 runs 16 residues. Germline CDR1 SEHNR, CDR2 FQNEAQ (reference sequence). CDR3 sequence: CASSSPILWREYGYTF.

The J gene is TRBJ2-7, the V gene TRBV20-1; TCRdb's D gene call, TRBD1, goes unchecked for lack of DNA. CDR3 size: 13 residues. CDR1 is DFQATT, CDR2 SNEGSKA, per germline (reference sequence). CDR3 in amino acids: CSARGTDSYEQYF.

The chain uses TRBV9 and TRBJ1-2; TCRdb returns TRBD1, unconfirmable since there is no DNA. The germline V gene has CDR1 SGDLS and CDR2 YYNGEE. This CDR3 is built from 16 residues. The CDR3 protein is CASSPDAGPSWAGYTF.

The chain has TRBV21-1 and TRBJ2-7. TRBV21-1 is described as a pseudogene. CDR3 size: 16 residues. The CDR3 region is CASSHLNGVSSYEQYF.

The CDR3 spells CASARVPTTNTEAFF. The chain has TRBV28 and TRBJ1-1. Germline lookup yields CDR1 MDHEN and CDR2 SYDVKM. The CDR3 extends over 15 amino acids.

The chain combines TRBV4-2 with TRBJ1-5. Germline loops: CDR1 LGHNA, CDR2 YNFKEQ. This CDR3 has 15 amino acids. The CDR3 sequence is CASSQERQLYQPQHF.

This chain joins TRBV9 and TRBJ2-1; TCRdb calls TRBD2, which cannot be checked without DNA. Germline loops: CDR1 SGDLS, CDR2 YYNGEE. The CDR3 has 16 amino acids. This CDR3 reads CASSPQGTSGKNEQFF.

CDR3 residues: CASSLGQGSPYEQYF. The rearrangement joins TRBV13 to TRBJ2-7; TCRdb picks TRBD1, but there is no DNA to check that call. The CDR3 extends over 15 amino acids. Germline CDR1 is PRHDT and CDR2 is FYEKMQ (reference sequence).

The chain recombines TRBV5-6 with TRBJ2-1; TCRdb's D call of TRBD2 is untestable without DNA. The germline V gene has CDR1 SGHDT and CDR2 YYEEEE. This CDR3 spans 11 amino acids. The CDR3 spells CLTSVGNEQFF.

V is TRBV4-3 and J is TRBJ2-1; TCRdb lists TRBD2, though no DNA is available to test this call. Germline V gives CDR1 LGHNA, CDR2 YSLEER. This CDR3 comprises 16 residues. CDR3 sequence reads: CASSPHGAGGPNEQFF.